The 6 T cell receptor beta chains in this list originate from one sample, sequenced in a study of T cell responses to AZD1222 COVID-19 vaccine. Libraries were prepared by immunoSEQ multiplex PCR; TCRdb keeps only in-frame clonotypes and omits some of them. There are 160,000 or so clones in the sample; approximately 90% occur only once, and 1.5% to 2% lies in the top ten. This material consisted of peripheral blood, taken on day 0 of AZD1222 vaccination. The receptors derive from an adult in good health.

This chain links TRBV3-1 (or the pseudogene TRBV3-2) with TRBJ2-7; D is unclear. V was clipped by 2 bases and J by 2 bases, with 13 bases between them. Germline CDR1 and CDR2: LGHDT and YNNKEL (reference sequence). The CDR3 length is 15 residues. CDR3 sequence: CASSQYSPGPYEQYF. In DNA, the CDR3 is TGTGCCAGCAGCCAATATTCCCCCGGCCCCTACGAGCAGTACTTC.

The rearrangement links TRBV19 to TRBJ2-3; 10 bases line up with TRBD2. The CDR3 length is 16 residues. Germline V lookup: CDR1 LNHDA, CDR2 SQIVND (reference sequence). V lost 4 bases to trimming and J lost 2 bases; unmatched junction nucleotides: 6. The chain's CDR3 is CASSSGLAETTDTQYF. The CDR3 DNA reads TGTGCCAGTAGTAGTGGACTAGCGGAGACCACAGATACGCAGTATTTT. Using reference TRBV19 and TRBJ2-3 for the parts outside the CDR3, the full variable domain is DGGITQSPKYLFRKEGQNVTLSCEQNLNHDAMYWYRQDPGQGLRLIYYSQIVNDFQKGDIAEGYSVSREKKESFPLTVTSAQKNPTAFYLCASSSGLAETTDTQYFGPGTRLTVL.

This rearrangement joins TRBV2 to TRBJ2-1; 10 bases align to TRBD2. Germline V lookup: CDR1 SNHLY, CDR2 FYNNEI. This CDR3 is built from 15 residues. Germline trimming cut 6 bases from V and 3 bases from J; bases unmatched to any gene: 5. The CDR3 coding sequence is TGTGCCAGCAGGGAAACTAGCGGGAACTACAATGAGCAGTTCTTC. It is translated as CASRETSGNYNEQFF.

The genes are TRBV5-6 and TRBJ1-5; D gene unclear. V lost 0 bases to trimming and J lost 4 bases, with 8 bases between them. The germline V gene encodes CDR1 SGHDT and CDR2 YYEEEE. The CDR3 consists of 14 residues. The CDR3 sequence is CASSLEGWNQPQHF. CDR3 DNA: TGTGCCAGCAGCTTGGAGGGTTGGAATCAGCCCCAGCATTTT.

V is TRBV18 and J is TRBJ1-2; 10 bases line up with TRBD1. Germline loops: CDR1 KGHSH, CDR2 LQKENI. CDR3 size: 15 residues. With 3 bases clipped from V and 5 bases from J, the junction kept 6 bases outside the gene matches. In nucleotides, the CDR3 is TGTGCCAGCTCACCTGGGACAGGGGAAAAATATGGCTACACCTTC. Translating it yields CASSPGTGEKYGYTF.

The rearrangement joins TRBV6-5 to TRBJ2-3; 9 nucleotides agree with TRBD2. In germline, CDR1 is MNHEY, CDR2 SVGAGI. CDR3 length: 15 amino acids. V was clipped by 7 bases and J by 3 bases; unmatched bases: 8. The CDR3 coding sequence is TGTGCCAGCACCATTAGCGGGAGTGTAACAGATACGCAGTATTTT. This gives the protein CASTISGSVTDTQYF.